Detailed here is one TCR beta chain. The germline V gene has CDR1 LGHNA and CDR2 YNFKEQ. The CDR3 length is 16 residues. Trimming stripped 4 bases from V and 8 bases from J, with 20 bases between. This specimen belongs to a study of blood T cell repertoires in COVID-19. Some clones are missing from TCRdb's copy, which holds only in-frame ones; the method was immunoSEQ multiplex PCR. The data show 390,000 or so clones, 75% to 90% seen once. This receptor was taken from a man between 18 and 35 years old who had recovered from COVID-19. V is TRBV4-2 and J is TRBJ1-4, with D perhaps matching TRBD1 (5 bases). Specimen: PBMCs or T cells enriched from blood (not recorded which). The CDR3 protein is CASSPSRAGNREKLFF. The CDR3 DNA sequence: TGTGCCAGCAGCCCTTCCAGGGCCGGAAATAGGGAAAAACTGTTTTTT.